A single sample is the source of the 2 T cell receptor beta chains below, sequenced in a study of glioma-infiltrating T cells. The iRepertoire nested amplicon-rescue multiplex PCR amplified TCR alpha and beta CDR3s from RNA. One entry per CDR3 protein, called by TCRdb with MiXCR from the multiplex PCR reads. Of about 400,000 distinct CDR3 sequences detected, approximately 42% appear once; the ten largest clones hold about 11%. Sequencing was carried out using glioma tissue, nonneoplastic brain tissue, or PBMCs (not recorded which). The receptor set was obtained from a human donor with low-grade glioma or glioblastoma, undergoing nonglioma brain surgery, or in good health (not recorded which).

This chain joins TRBV5-1 and TRBJ2-3; TRBD2 might be the D (5 bases). V was shortened by 1 base and J by 2 bases, with 17 bases between the two germline ends. The CDR3 is 17 amino acids. CDR1 SGHRS and CDR2 YFSETQ come from the germline V gene. CDR3 sequence: CASSLKAGGLFTDTQYF. Here the CDR3 DNA reads TGCGCCAGCAGCTTGAAGGCCGGCGGGCTATTCACAGATACGCAGTATTTT. Full variable domain (outside the CDR3, taken from reference TRBV5-1 and TRBJ2-3): KAGVTQTPRYLIKTRGQQVTLSCSPISGHRSVSWYQQTPGQGLQFLFEYFSETQRNKGNFPGRFSGRQFSNSRSEMNVSTLELGDSALYLCASSLKAGGLFTDTQYFGPGTRLTVL.

Notes on this clonotype: A single base separates this from a much larger clone, so it may be a read error. V is TRBV10-3 and J is TRBJ2-7, with D uncertain. With 10 bases removed from V and 7 bases from J, the gap between germline ends came to 23 bases. Germline values: CDR1 ENHRY, CDR2 SYGVKD. This CDR3 has 14 amino acids. In DNA, the CDR3 is TGTGCCACCCGGTTTAGTGACGTCTACAATGAGCAGTACTTC. It yields the protein CATRFSDVYNEQYF.